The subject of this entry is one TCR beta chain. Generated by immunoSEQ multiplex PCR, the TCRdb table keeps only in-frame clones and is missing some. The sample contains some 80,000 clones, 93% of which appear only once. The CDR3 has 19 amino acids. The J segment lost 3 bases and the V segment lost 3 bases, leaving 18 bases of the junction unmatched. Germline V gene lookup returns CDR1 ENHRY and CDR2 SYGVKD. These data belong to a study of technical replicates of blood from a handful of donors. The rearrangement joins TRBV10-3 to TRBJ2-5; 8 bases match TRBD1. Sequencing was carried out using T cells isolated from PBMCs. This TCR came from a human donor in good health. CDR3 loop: CAISDHFGIKTGVKETQYF. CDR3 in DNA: TGTGCCATCAGTGATCACTTCGGGATCAAGACAGGGGTTAAAGAGACCCAGTACTTC.